The 8 T cell receptor beta chains below were found in one sample sequenced in a study of blood T cell repertoires in COVID-19. Some clones are missing from TCRdb's copy, which holds only in-frame ones; the method was immunoSEQ multiplex PCR. Of hundreds of thousands of clones in the sample, around 90% were seen once. Sequencing was done on a sample of peripheral blood. The source of these receptors is a woman between 18 and 30 years old with acute or convalescent COVID-19.

The chain combines TRBV5-1 with TRBJ2-1; TRBD1 might be the D (6 bases). Looked up from germline, CDR1 is SGHRS and CDR2 is YFSETQ. The CDR3 covers 16 residues. V was pared by 4 bases and J by 0 bases, with 14 bases between. The CDR3 loop reads CASSPGQKSSYNEQFF. The DNA of the CDR3 is TGCGCCAGCAGCCCAGGACAGAAATCCTCCTACAATGAGCAGTTCTTC.

The chain combines TRBV7-6 with TRBJ2-1, with 7 bases lining up with TRBD1. Germline CDR1 SGHVS, CDR2 FNYEAQ. The junction had 9 bases not matched to a gene; V was cut back by 5 bases and J by 5 bases. There are 15 residues in the CDR3. This CDR3 is CASSATGTANNEQFF. The CDR3 nucleotides are TGTGCCAGCAGCGCTACCGGGACAGCTAACAATGAGCAGTTCTTC.

The rearrangement joins TRBV30 to TRBJ1-2; 10 nucleotides align to TRBD1. The CDR3 has 17 amino acids. With V trimmed by 0 bases and J by 4 bases, 11 bases remained unmatched. Germline lookup yields CDR1 GTSNPN and CDR2 SVGIG (reference sequence). The CDR3 region is CAWSVPGQGTRGYGYTF. CDR3 nucleotides: TGTGCCTGGAGTGTCCCGGGACAGGGGACTCGGGGCTATGGCTACACCTTC. The variable domain in full, with the rest retrieved from reference TRBV30 and TRBJ1-2, is SQTIHQWPATLVQPVGSPLSLECTVEGTSNPNLYWYRQAAGRGLQLLFYSVGIGQISSEVPQNLSASRPQDRQFILSSKKLLLSDSGFYLCAWSVPGQGTRGYGYTFGSGTRLTVV.

The V call is TRBV6-5, the J call TRBJ2-3; no clear D gene. This CDR3 contains 10 residues. Per germline, CDR1 MNHEY and CDR2 SVGAGI. The V gene lost 7 bases and the J gene lost 4 bases, with 3 bases spanning the gap. CDR3 bases: TGTGCCAGCATAGCAGATACGCAGTATTTT. Amino acid sequence: CASIADTQYF.

This chain uses TRBV24-1 with TRBJ1-2, with TRBD1 identical over 8 bases. Per germline, CDR1 KGHDR and CDR2 SFDVKD. The CDR3 is made up of 15 amino acids. Trimming took 5 bases from V and 3 from J; bases not matched to a gene: 7. The CDR3 nucleotides are TGTGCCACCAGTGTTGCAGGGGGCGAAGACTATGGCTACACCTTC. Translation: CATSVAGGEDYGYTF.

V usage is TRBV5-4 and J usage is TRBJ2-2; TRBD1 matches at 11 bases. CDR1 SGHNT and CDR2 YYREEE come from the germline V gene (reference sequence). The V gene end was trimmed by 0 bases and the J gene end by 4 bases; junction bases not matched to a gene: 2. The CDR3 is made up of 16 amino acids. The CDR3 coding sequence is TGTGCCAGCAGCTTGGGAGGGACAGGGGGCACCGGGGAGCTGTTTTTT. This sequence encodes CASSLGGTGGTGELFF.

This rearrangement joins TRBV10-3 to TRBJ1-2; tentatively, D is TRBD1 (6 bases). With 0 bases removed from V and 0 bases from J, the gap between germline ends came to 8 bases. The CDR3 has 15 residues. Germline CDR1 and CDR2: ENHRY and SYGVKD. CDR3 sequence reads: CAISESGQPNYGYTF. CDR3 bases: TGTGCCATCAGTGAGTCTGGACAGCCTAACTATGGCTACACCTTC.

This sequence joins TRBV7-9 and TRBJ1-4; 7 bases line up with TRBD1. CDR1 and CDR2 from the germline V gene are SEHNR and FQNEAQ (reference sequence). V dropped 7 bases and J dropped 0; count of bases not matched to a gene: 20. The CDR3 runs 20 residues. The CDR3 is CASTNLIRGTAFATNEKLFF. CDR3 coding DNA: TGTGCCAGCACCAACCTTATCCGAGGGACAGCCTTTGCAACTAATGAAAAACTGTTTTTT.